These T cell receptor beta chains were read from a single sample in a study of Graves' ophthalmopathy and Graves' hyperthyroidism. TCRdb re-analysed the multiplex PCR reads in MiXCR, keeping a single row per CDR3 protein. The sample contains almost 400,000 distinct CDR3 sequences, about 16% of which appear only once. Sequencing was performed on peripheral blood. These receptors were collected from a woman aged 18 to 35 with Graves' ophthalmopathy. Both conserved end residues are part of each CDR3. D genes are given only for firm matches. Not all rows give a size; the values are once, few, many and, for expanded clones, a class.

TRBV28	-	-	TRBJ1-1	CASSPRTRFWNTEAFF	TGTGCCAGCAGTCCACGGACACGGTTTTGGAACACTGAAGCTTTCTTT
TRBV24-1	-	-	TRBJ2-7	CATSAVGGSYEQYF	TGTGCCACCAGTGCCGTCGGAGGGTCCTACGAGCAGTACTTC
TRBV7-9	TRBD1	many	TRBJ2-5	CASSLVRGPSQETQYF	TGTGCCAGCAGCTTAGTCAGGGGGCCGTCCCAAGAGACCCAGTACTTC
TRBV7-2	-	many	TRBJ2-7	CASSTESSLLYEQYF	TGTGCCAGCAGTACGGAATCCTCCCTCCTCTACGAGCAGTACTTC
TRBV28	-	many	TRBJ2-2	CASTDFSNTGELFF	TGTGCCAGCACCGATTTTTCGAACACCGGGGAGCTGTTTTTT
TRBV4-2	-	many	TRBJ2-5	CASSHGGVEFGQYF	TGTGCCAGCAGCCATGGGGGTGTGGAGTTCGGCCAGTACTTC
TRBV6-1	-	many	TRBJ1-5	CASSEGTALYSNQPQHF	TGTGCCAGCAGTGAGGGCACAGCGCTCTATAGCAATCAGCCCCAGCATTTT
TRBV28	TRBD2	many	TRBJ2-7	CASSLSSGRGHEQYF	TGTGCCAGCAGTTTATCTAGCGGGAGGGGCCACGAGCAGTACTTC
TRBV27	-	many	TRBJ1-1	CASSVAPGAHTEAFF	TGTGCCAGCAGTGTCGCCCCAGGGGCTCACACTGAAGCTTTCTTT
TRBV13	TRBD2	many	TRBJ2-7	CASSLGLTSRTSYEQYF	TGTGCCAGCAGCTTAGGCCTGACTAGCCGAACCTCCTACGAGCAGTACTTC
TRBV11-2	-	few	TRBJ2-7	CASQRGVAVFSYEQYF	TGTGCCAGCCAGCGAGGGGTGGCGGTTTTCTCCTACGAGCAGTACTTC
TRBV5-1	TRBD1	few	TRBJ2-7	CASSLTGTGKDEQYF	TGCGCCAGCAGCTTGACTGGGACAGGGAAAGACGAGCAGTACTTC
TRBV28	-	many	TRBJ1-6	CASTRTYNSPLHF	TGTGCCAGCACACGGACCTATAATTCACCCCTCCACTTT
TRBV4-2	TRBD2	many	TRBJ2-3	CASSQAALAGGTDTQYF	TGTGCCAGCAGCCAAGCCGCACTAGCGGGAGGCACAGATACGCAGTATTTT
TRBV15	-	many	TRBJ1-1	CATRNRQAKNTEAFF	TGTGCCACCAGGAATAGACAGGCTAAGAACACTGAAGCTTTCTTT
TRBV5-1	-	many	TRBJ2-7	CASSFSLEVYEQYF	TGCGCCAGCAGCTTCTCCCTAGAAGTATACGAGCAGTACTTC
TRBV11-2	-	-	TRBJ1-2	CASSSFGVLARYGYTF	TGTGCCAGCAGCTCCTTCGGTGTCCTGGCGCGCTATGGCTACACCTTC
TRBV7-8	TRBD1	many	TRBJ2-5	CASSYDRGETQYF	TGTGCCAGCAGCTATGACAGGGGGGAGACCCAGTACTTC
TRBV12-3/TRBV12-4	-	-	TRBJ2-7	CASSPTVSYEQYF	TGTGCCAGCAGTCCGACTGTCTCCTACGAGCAGTACTTC
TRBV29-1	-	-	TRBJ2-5	CSVASAHGPAETQYF	TGCAGCGTTGCCAGCGCCCATGGTCCAGCAGAGACCCAGTACTTC
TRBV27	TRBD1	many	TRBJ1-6	CASSNTGQLGSPLHF	TGTGCCAGCAGTAACACGGGACAGCTAGGATCACCCCTCCACTTT
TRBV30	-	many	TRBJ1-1	CAWSGGYEAFF	TGTGCCTGGAGTGGTGGATATGAAGCTTTCTTT
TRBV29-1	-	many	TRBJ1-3	CSVERGTGNTIYF	TGCAGCGTTGAACGAGGGACTGGAAACACCATATATTTT
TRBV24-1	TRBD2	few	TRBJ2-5	CATSDNSGEETQYF	TGTGCCACCAGTGATAATAGCGGGGAAGAGACCCAGTACTTC
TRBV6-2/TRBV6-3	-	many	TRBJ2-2	CASSYSRETGELFF	TGTGCCAGCAGTTACTCCCGGGAGACCGGGGAGCTGTTTTTT
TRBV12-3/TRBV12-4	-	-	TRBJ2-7	CASSLQRDGAYF	TGTGCCAGCAGTTTACAAAGGGACGGGGCGTACTTC
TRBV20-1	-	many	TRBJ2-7	CSASRAGDEQYF	TGCAGTGCTAGTCGGGCGGGCGACGAGCAGTACTTC
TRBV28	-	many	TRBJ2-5	CASTDRGRLTQETQYF	TGTGCCAGCACCGATCGTGGACGGCTCACCCAAGAGACCCAGTACTTC
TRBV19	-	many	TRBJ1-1	CASSGYTEAFF	TGTGCCAGTAGTGGATATACTGAAGCTTTCTTT
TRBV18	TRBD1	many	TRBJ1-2	CASSPPTGHYGYTF	TGTGCCAGCTCACCACCGACAGGGCACTATGGCTACACCTTC
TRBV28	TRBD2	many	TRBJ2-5	CASSLNLAGFKTQYF	TGTGCCAGCAGTTTAAATCTAGCGGGATTTAAGACCCAGTACTTC
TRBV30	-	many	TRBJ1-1	CAWSVSRGNEAFF	TGTGCCTGGAGTGTATCTCGGGGCAATGAAGCTTTCTTT
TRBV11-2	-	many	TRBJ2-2	CASSWLNTGELFF	TGTGCCAGCAGCTGGTTGAACACCGGGGAGCTGTTTTTT
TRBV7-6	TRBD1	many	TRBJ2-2	CASSSGTGGTNTGELFF	TGTGCCAGCAGCTCCGGGACAGGGGGCACGAACACCGGGGAGCTGTTTTTT
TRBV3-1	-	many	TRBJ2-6	CASSQDPIEFGANVLTF	TGTGCCAGCAGCCAAGATCCTATAGAATTTGGGGCCAACGTCCTGACTTTC
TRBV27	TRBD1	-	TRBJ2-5	CASKRGGLGQETQYF	TGTGCCAGCAAGAGAGGGGGCCTGGGCCAAGAGACCCAGTACTTC